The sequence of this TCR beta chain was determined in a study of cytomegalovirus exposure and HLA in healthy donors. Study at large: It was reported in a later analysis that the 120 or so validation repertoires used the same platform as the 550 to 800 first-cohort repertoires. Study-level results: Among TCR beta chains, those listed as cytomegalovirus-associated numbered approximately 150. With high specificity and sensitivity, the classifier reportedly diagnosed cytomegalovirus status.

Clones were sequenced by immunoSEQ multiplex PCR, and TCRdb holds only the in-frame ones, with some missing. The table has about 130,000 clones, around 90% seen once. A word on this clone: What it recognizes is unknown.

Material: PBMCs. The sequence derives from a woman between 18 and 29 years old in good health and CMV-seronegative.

The CDR3 is CASSLTGGYGYTF. CDR3 nucleotide sequence: TGTGCCAGCAGCTTAACAGGGGGCTATGGCTACACCTTC. The J gene is TRBJ1-2, the V gene TRBV7-3, with D possibly being TRBD1 (6 bases). V shed 0 bases and J shed 4 bases, with 6 bases lying between them. The CDR3 consists of 13 residues. CDR1 and CDR2 (germline): SGHTA, FQGTGA. Full variable domain (rest looked up from reference TRBV7-3 and TRBJ1-2): GAGVSQTPSNKVTEKGKYVELRCDPISGHTALYWYRQSLGQGPEFLIYFQGTGAADDSGLPNDRFFAVRPEGSVSTLKIQRTERGDSAVYLCASSLTGGYGYTFGSGTRLTVV.